The clone carrying this T cell receptor beta chain was seen once. The antigen is undetermined. This specimen belongs to a study of T-cell reconstitution after alpha-beta-depleted transplantation in children. General study points: In some patients, recipient T cells and intrathymic progenitors surviving conditioning explained high day-60 diversity. When one year had passed after transplant, most T-cell counts and diversity came from newly produced T cells. Several hundred expanded graft clones reportedly were the source of alpha-beta T cells about two months after transplant.

Unique molecular identifiers were incorporated when the TCRbeta library was constructed. TCRdb fed the PCR reads into MiXCR, producing one record per CDR3 protein. The table lists roughly 310,000 distinct CDR3 sequences, approximately 23% of them singletons. Trimming shortened V by 5 bases and J by 0 bases, and 23 bases separated the two germline ends. The germline gives CDR1 MNHNS, CDR2 SASEGT. This CDR3 is built from 19 residues. Sequenced material: PBMCs, mostly from graft donor cells, taken 180 days after TCRalphabeta/CD19-depleted stem cell transplant. The TCR comes from a male patient under 18 who had a stem cell transplant for acute lymphoblastic leukemia, so the T cells may come from the graft donor. The chain combines TRBV6-1 with TRBJ1-5, with D possibly TRBD1 on 6 matching bases. The CDR3 bases are TGTGCCAGCAGTACCACCGGAGGGGGGGCCCCCGTTAGCAATCAGCCCCAGCATTTT. Translation gives CASSTTGGGAPVSNQPQHF.